The rows below give T cell receptor beta chains drawn from one sample of a study of blood T cell repertoires in COVID-19. The repertoire was sequenced with immunoSEQ multiplex PCR; TCRdb's copy has only in-frame clones and lacks some. Here the sample spans 65,000 to 85,000 clones, about 93% being singletons. The source material was peripheral blood. Receptors were obtained from a human donor in a cohort sampled during active COVID-19. Both conserved end residues are part of each CDR3. A D gene is named only where the DNA matches it firmly. Size tells how often a clone was seen (once, few, many) or the class of an expanded clone, and some rows leave it out.

clone_size: NA
d_call: TRBD1
v_call: TRBV11-2
j_call: TRBJ1-6
cdr3_nt: TGTGCCAGCAGCTCCAACAGGGGGCGGGGAGGGTCACCCCTCCACTTT
cdr3_aa: CASSSNRGRGGSPLHF

clone_size: NA
d_call: NA
v_call: TRBV3-1/TRBV3-2
j_call: TRBJ1-1
cdr3_nt: TGTGCCAGCAGCCATCCAGACAGGCGTAACACTGAAGCTTTCTTT
cdr3_aa: CASSHPDRRNTEAFF

clone_size: NA
d_call: NA
v_call: TRBV5-4
j_call: TRBJ2-5
cdr3_nt: TGTGCCAGCAGCCAGGACAGTCCTCAGCGGGGAGAGACCCAGTACTTC
cdr3_aa: CASSQDSPQRGETQYF

clone_size: NA
d_call: NA
v_call: TRBV25-1
j_call: TRBJ1-2
cdr3_nt: TGTGCCAGCAGTGAAGGGCCGTTGTATGGCTACACCTTC
cdr3_aa: CASSEGPLYGYTF

clone_size: once
d_call: NA
v_call: TRBV27
j_call: TRBJ2-7
cdr3_nt: TGTGCCAGCAGTGGTGGGCCTAACTACGAGCAGTACTTC
cdr3_aa: CASSGGPNYEQYF

clone_size: NA
d_call: TRBD1
v_call: TRBV6-5
j_call: TRBJ1-2
cdr3_nt: TGTGCCAGCAGTTCAGGGGGGAACTATGGCTACACCTTC
cdr3_aa: CASSSGGNYGYTF

clone_size: NA
d_call: NA
v_call: TRBV6-5
j_call: TRBJ2-7
cdr3_nt: TGTGCCAGCAGTTACAACGAGGATTCCTACGAGCAGTACTTC
cdr3_aa: CASSYNEDSYEQYF

clone_size: NA
d_call: NA
v_call: TRBV5-1
j_call: TRBJ1-2
cdr3_nt: TGCGCCAGCAGCTCAGGCTTCGTCGGAGGCTACACCTTC
cdr3_aa: CASSSGFVGGYTF

clone_size: NA
d_call: NA
v_call: TRBV5-6
j_call: TRBJ2-3
cdr3_nt: TGTGCCAGCAGTCGAGCAGACATCGGCACAGATACGCAGTATTTT
cdr3_aa: CASSRADIGTDTQYF

clone_size: NA
d_call: NA
v_call: TRBV24-1
j_call: TRBJ1-3
cdr3_nt: TGTGCCACCGTAGAGAGAGGCGACTCTGGAAACACCATATATTTT
cdr3_aa: CATVERGDSGNTIYF

clone_size: NA
d_call: NA
v_call: TRBV10-1
j_call: TRBJ1-4
cdr3_nt: TGCGCCAGCAGTGAGTCAACAGGAGATAGTGAAAAACTGTTTTTT
cdr3_aa: CASSESTGDSEKLFF

clone_size: NA
d_call: TRBD2
v_call: TRBV5-1
j_call: TRBJ2-1
cdr3_nt: TGCGCCAGCAGCGATTCTAGCGGGGGGGCAACTGGTGAGCAGTTCTTC
cdr3_aa: CASSDSSGGATGEQFF

clone_size: NA
d_call: TRBD2
v_call: TRBV7-2
j_call: TRBJ2-3
cdr3_nt: TGTGCCAGCAGCCTAGCGGGGGAGGGAGATACGCAGTATTTT
cdr3_aa: CASSLAGEGDTQYF

clone_size: NA
d_call: NA
v_call: TRBV6-2/TRBV6-3
j_call: TRBJ1-6
cdr3_nt: TGTGCCAGCAGCCCCCTCCGTTTTAATTCACCCCTCCACTTT
cdr3_aa: CASSPLRFNSPLHF

clone_size: NA
d_call: TRBD2
v_call: TRBV6-5
j_call: TRBJ2-7
cdr3_nt: TGTGCCAGCAGTTACCTAGCGGGGAACTACGAGCAGTACTTC
cdr3_aa: CASSYLAGNYEQYF

clone_size: NA
d_call: NA
v_call: TRBV28
j_call: TRBJ1-6
cdr3_nt: TGTGCCAACGGGGGTAGCTCCTATAATTCACCCCTCCACTTT
cdr3_aa: CANGGSSYNSPLHF

clone_size: NA
d_call: NA
v_call: TRBV27
j_call: TRBJ1-1
cdr3_nt: TGTGCCAGCAGTTTAACAGTGAACACTGAAGCTTTCTTT
cdr3_aa: CASSLTVNTEAFF

clone_size: NA
d_call: TRBD1
v_call: TRBV19
j_call: TRBJ1-1
cdr3_nt: TGTGCCAGTAGTGTGGGACAGGGAGTATCAGCTTTCTTT
cdr3_aa: CASSVGQGVSAFF

clone_size: NA
d_call: NA
v_call: TRBV5-4
j_call: TRBJ2-7
cdr3_nt: TGTGCCAGCAGCCGATCTCTGGACTCCCTCTCCTACGAGCAGTACTTC
cdr3_aa: CASSRSLDSLSYEQYF

clone_size: NA
d_call: NA
v_call: TRBV9
j_call: TRBJ1-3
cdr3_nt: TGTGCCAGCAGCCCCCTAGGGGGAGGAAACACCATATATTTT
cdr3_aa: CASSPLGGGNTIYF

clone_size: NA
d_call: NA
v_call: TRBV18
j_call: TRBJ1-1
cdr3_nt: TGTGCCAGCTCACCTGGACTCTCCCTGGGCACTGAAGCTTTCTTT
cdr3_aa: CASSPGLSLGTEAFF

clone_size: NA
d_call: NA
v_call: TRBV12-5
j_call: TRBJ2-7
cdr3_nt: TGTGCTAGTGGTTCGTCAGGGAATTACGAGCAGTACTTC
cdr3_aa: CASGSSGNYEQYF

clone_size: NA
d_call: TRBD1
v_call: TRBV15
j_call: TRBJ1-5
cdr3_nt: TGTGCCACCAGCCCCCTTCACGACAGGGCAAATCAGCCCCAGCATTTT
cdr3_aa: CATSPLHDRANQPQHF

clone_size: NA
d_call: TRBD2
v_call: TRBV29-1
j_call: TRBJ2-3
cdr3_nt: TGCAGCGTTTCTAGCGGGGGGTACACAGATACGCAGTATTTT
cdr3_aa: CSVSSGGYTDTQYF

clone_size: NA
d_call: NA
v_call: TRBV18
j_call: TRBJ2-5
cdr3_nt: TGTGCCAGCTCACCAAGACAGCAAGAGACCCAGTACTTC
cdr3_aa: CASSPRQQETQYF

clone_size: NA
d_call: NA
v_call: TRBV9
j_call: TRBJ1-1
cdr3_nt: TGTGCCAGCAGCGTGGGCCCGAACACTGAAGCTTTCTTT
cdr3_aa: CASSVGPNTEAFF

clone_size: NA
d_call: TRBD1
v_call: TRBV27
j_call: TRBJ1-2
cdr3_nt: TGTGCCAGCAGTTTAACCGACAGGGATATGCGTTACACCTTC
cdr3_aa: CASSLTDRDMRYTF

clone_size: NA
d_call: NA
v_call: TRBV5-1
j_call: TRBJ1-3
cdr3_nt: TGCGCCAGCAGACCGGGGAGCTTCATCTCTGGAAACACCATATATTTT
cdr3_aa: CASRPGSFISGNTIYF

clone_size: NA
d_call: NA
v_call: TRBV5-5
j_call: TRBJ2-3
cdr3_nt: TGTGCCAGCAGCTTTCAAGGGCGGGACCCAGATACGCAGTATTTT
cdr3_aa: CASSFQGRDPDTQYF

clone_size: NA
d_call: NA
v_call: TRBV25-1
j_call: TRBJ2-5
cdr3_nt: TGTGCCAGCAGTGAACCCCCACAAGAGACCCAGTACTTC
cdr3_aa: CASSEPPQETQYF

clone_size: NA
d_call: TRBD2
v_call: TRBV19
j_call: TRBJ2-1
cdr3_nt: TGTGCCAGTAGGATAAGCGGGGGGGGTTATGATGAGCAGTTCTTC
cdr3_aa: CASRISGGGYDEQFF

clone_size: NA
d_call: NA
v_call: TRBV27
j_call: TRBJ1-5
cdr3_nt: TGTGCCAGCAGTTTATCCCTTTATAGCAATCAGCCCCAGCATTTT
cdr3_aa: CASSLSLYSNQPQHF

clone_size: NA
d_call: NA
v_call: TRBV6-5
j_call: TRBJ2-1
cdr3_nt: TGTGCCAGCAGTTACGGGACACTATCCTACAATGAGCAGTTCTTC
cdr3_aa: CASSYGTLSYNEQFF

clone_size: NA
d_call: NA
v_call: TRBV18
j_call: TRBJ1-1
cdr3_nt: TGTGCCAGCTCACCTTACGGACAGAACACTGAAGCTTTCTTT
cdr3_aa: CASSPYGQNTEAFF

clone_size: NA
d_call: NA
v_call: TRBV19
j_call: TRBJ2-1
cdr3_nt: TGTGCCAGTAGTCTAACCGGGACTGGTCCCAATGAGCAGTTCTTC
cdr3_aa: CASSLTGTGPNEQFF

clone_size: NA
d_call: NA
v_call: TRBV7-6
j_call: TRBJ2-5
cdr3_nt: TGTGCCAGCAGCGCTAGCCATTTAGAGACCCAGTACTTC
cdr3_aa: CASSASHLETQYF

clone_size: once
d_call: TRBD1
v_call: TRBV27
j_call: TRBJ1-2
cdr3_nt: TGTGCCAGCACGGAGACAGGGGGCGACTATGGCTACACCTTC
cdr3_aa: CASTETGGDYGYTF

clone_size: NA
d_call: NA
v_call: TRBV15
j_call: TRBJ1-3
cdr3_nt: TGTGCCACCAGCAGGGGGGCCGGGTCTGGAAACACCATATATTTT
cdr3_aa: CATSRGAGSGNTIYF

clone_size: NA
d_call: NA
v_call: TRBV11-2
j_call: TRBJ2-3
cdr3_nt: TGTGCCAGCAGCTCCCATGGCGGGGGCACAGATACGCAGTATTTT
cdr3_aa: CASSSHGGGTDTQYF

clone_size: NA
d_call: TRBD1
v_call: TRBV19
j_call: TRBJ1-2
cdr3_nt: TGTGCCAGTACCGATTCGCCAGGGGGTATCTATGGCTACACCTTC
cdr3_aa: CASTDSPGGIYGYTF

clone_size: NA
d_call: NA
v_call: TRBV2
j_call: TRBJ2-5
cdr3_nt: TGTGCCAGCAGTGATCTACAGGGAGAAGAGACCCAGTACTTC
cdr3_aa: CASSDLQGEETQYF

clone_size: NA
d_call: TRBD2
v_call: TRBV6-5
j_call: TRBJ2-5
cdr3_nt: TGTGCCACCGGCCGGGACTACCAACAAGAGACCCAGTACTTC
cdr3_aa: CATGRDYQQETQYF

clone_size: NA
d_call: NA
v_call: TRBV5-1
j_call: TRBJ2-1
cdr3_nt: NA
cdr3_aa: CASILGPGGSEQFF

clone_size: NA
d_call: TRBD1
v_call: TRBV5-1
j_call: TRBJ1-4
cdr3_nt: TGCGCCAGCAGCTTGGACTGGAAACAGGGGTACGAAAAACTGTTTTTT
cdr3_aa: CASSLDWKQGYEKLFF

clone_size: NA
d_call: NA
v_call: TRBV5-1
j_call: TRBJ1-1
cdr3_nt: TGCGCCAGCAGCTTTCAGGAAGGGGGTTCCACTGAAGCTTTCTTT
cdr3_aa: CASSFQEGGSTEAFF

clone_size: NA
d_call: TRBD2
v_call: TRBV5-1
j_call: TRBJ2-2
cdr3_nt: TGCGCCAGCAGCTTGGCTATTAGCGGGGGGGCCCCCACGCGGACCGGGGAGCTGTTTTTT
cdr3_aa: CASSLAISGGAPTRTGELFF

clone_size: NA
d_call: TRBD1
v_call: TRBV6-5
j_call: TRBJ2-7
cdr3_nt: TGTGCCAGCAGGCCGGGACAGACCTACGAGCAGTACTTC
cdr3_aa: CASRPGQTYEQYF

clone_size: NA
d_call: NA
v_call: TRBV19
j_call: TRBJ2-7
cdr3_nt: TGTGCCAGTAGTTATACCCAGGGGAGCTCCTACGAGCAGTACTTC
cdr3_aa: CASSYTQGSSYEQYF

clone_size: NA
d_call: TRBD1
v_call: TRBV29-1
j_call: TRBJ2-3
cdr3_nt: TGCAGCGTTCAAGGACAGGGCCCCACAGATACGCAGTATTTT
cdr3_aa: CSVQGQGPTDTQYF

clone_size: NA
d_call: TRBD1
v_call: TRBV14
j_call: TRBJ2-1
cdr3_nt: TGTGCCAGCCAGCTCCCGGGACAGGGGAACTACAATGAGCAGTTCTTC
cdr3_aa: CASQLPGQGNYNEQFF

clone_size: NA
d_call: NA
v_call: TRBV11-2
j_call: TRBJ1-1
cdr3_nt: TGTGCCAGCAGCTTAATGACAGCTACTAACACTGAAGCTTTCTTT
cdr3_aa: CASSLMTATNTEAFF

clone_size: NA
d_call: NA
v_call: TRBV10-2
j_call: TRBJ1-5
cdr3_nt: TGCGCCAGCAGTGAGTCGGGCCAGGGCTATAGCAATCAGCCCCAGCATTTT
cdr3_aa: CASSESGQGYSNQPQHF

clone_size: NA
d_call: NA
v_call: TRBV6-5
j_call: TRBJ1-1
cdr3_nt: TGTGCCAGCAGCCCGGGGGTAACTGAAGCTTTCTTT
cdr3_aa: CASSPGVTEAFF

clone_size: NA
d_call: NA
v_call: TRBV6-6
j_call: TRBJ1-4
cdr3_nt: TGTGCCAGCAGTCGCACGCGGGAAAAACTGTTTTTT
cdr3_aa: CASSRTREKLFF

clone_size: NA
d_call: TRBD2
v_call: TRBV19
j_call: TRBJ2-7
cdr3_nt: TGTGCCAGTAGTACCGGGACTAGCGGGAGCCCCTACGAGCAGTACTTC
cdr3_aa: CASSTGTSGSPYEQYF

clone_size: NA
d_call: TRBD1
v_call: TRBV6-5
j_call: TRBJ1-2
cdr3_nt: TGTGCCAGCAGTTACTCCGACAGGGGCTACGGCTACACCTTC
cdr3_aa: CASSYSDRGYGYTF

clone_size: NA
d_call: TRBD1
v_call: TRBV5-5
j_call: TRBJ1-6
cdr3_nt: TGTGCCAGCAGCTTTGTTCAACGACAGGGGGCCTATAATTCACCCCTCCACTTT
cdr3_aa: CASSFVQRQGAYNSPLHF

clone_size: NA
d_call: TRBD1
v_call: TRBV2
j_call: TRBJ1-5
cdr3_nt: TGTGCCAGCAGTCAGGGGGCAAGCAATCAGCCCCAGCATTTT
cdr3_aa: CASSQGASNQPQHF

clone_size: NA
d_call: TRBD1
v_call: TRBV7-7
j_call: TRBJ2-4
cdr3_nt: TGTGCCAGCAGCAAAAGGGACAGGGCAGATACGTACGTGTACTTC
cdr3_aa: CASSKRDRADTYVYF